This T cell receptor (beta chain) was recovered during a study of CD8 T cells in ankylosing spondylitis. Whole-study results and caveats: A motif in TCR beta, a set of roughly eight highly homologous variants, appeared characteristic of ankylosing spondylitis blood. Researchers reportedly found disease-linked clones significantly enriched in matched ankylosing spondylitis synovial fluid.

Germline CDR1 MDHEN, CDR2 SYDVKM. The germline V and J ends were trimmed by 5 bases and 7 bases, with 8 bases remaining between them. The CDR3 has 12 residues. There are many counts of this clonotype. Its antigen is as yet unknown. The TCR beta libraries were generated through quantitative 5'-RACE incorporating molecular barcodes. TCRdb re-called the 5' RACE reads with MiXCR, one entry per CDR3 protein. The sample contains around 210,000 distinct CDR3 sequences, roughly 8.2% of which appear only once. Sequencing input: blood, either unsorted or a sorted T cell fraction (not recorded which). The receptor's source is a female donor with ankylosing spondylitis or in good health (not recorded which). The chain is built from TRBV28 and TRBJ2-2; unclear D gene. Here the CDR3 DNA reads TGTGCCAGCAGTCCCCTCCTCGGGGAGCTGTTTTTT. Its protein product is CASSPLLGELFF.